These 5 T cell receptor beta chains share one sample of origin, sequenced in a study of T-cell reconstitution after alpha-beta-depleted transplantation in children. Unique molecular identifiers were built into the TCRbeta library. One entry per CDR3 protein results from TCRdb running MiXCR on the PCR reads. In the table there are more than 500,000 distinct CDR3 sequences, 11% of which are singletons. Sequenced material: PBMCs, mostly from graft donor cells, taken 180 days after TCRalphabeta/CD19-depleted stem cell transplant. These receptors all come from a female patient aged 2-9 years who had a stem cell transplant for aplastic anemia, so the T cells may come from the graft donor.

The chain combines TRBV20-1 with TRBJ2-1; maybe TRBD1 (6 bases). Trimming shortened V by 6 bases and J by 2 bases, and 17 bases separated the two germline ends. The length of the CDR3 is 15 residues. Germline CDR1 and CDR2: DFQATT and SNEGSKA (reference sequence). CDR3 DNA sequence: TGCAGTGCGGGGGCTTCGCAAGGCCCCTACAATGAGCAGTTCTTC. It specifies CSAGASQGPYNEQFF.

This clonotype has a handful of counts. The rearrangement joins TRBV13 to TRBJ1-4; TRBD1 is a possible D gene (5 bases). Trimming took 5 bases from V and 8 from J, leaving 18 bases between them. The length of the CDR3 is 15 residues. CDR1 PRHDT and CDR2 FYEKMQ come from the germline V gene (reference sequence). In DNA, the CDR3 is TGTGCCAGCAGCACCCACGATGGACAAGAAGAAAAACTGTTTTTT. Encoded protein: CASSTHDGQEEKLFF. The variable domain in full, completed from reference TRBV13 and TRBJ1-4, reads AAGVIQSPRHLIKEKRETATLKCYPIPRHDTVYWYQQGPGQDPQFLISFYEKMQSDKGSIPDRFSAQQFSDYHSELNMSSLELGDSALYFCASSTHDGQEEKLFFGSGTQLSVL.

V is TRBV5-4 and J is TRBJ1-4, with TRBD1 matching over 7 bases. The CDR3 spans 17 residues. Germline V lookup: CDR1 SGHNT, CDR2 YYREEE (reference sequence). J was trimmed by 2 bases and V by 4 bases; bases with no gene match: 11. The CDR3 DNA sequence: TGTGCCAGCAGCGAAGGGGGCGGATGGTCGACTAATGAAAAACTGTTTTTT. Protein sequence: CASSEGGGWSTNEKLFF.

The chain employs TRBV7-2 and TRBJ2-7; 13 bases are a match to TRBD2. The J segment lost 7 bases and the V segment lost 5 bases, leaving 8 bases of the junction unmatched. The length of the CDR3 is 15 residues. The germline gives CDR1 SGHTA, CDR2 FQGNSA. CDR3 sequence reads: CASSPVLAGGWEQYV. The CDR3 nucleotides are TGTGCCAGCAGCCCTGTACTAGCGGGAGGGTGGGAGCAGTACGTC.

This clonotype has just a few counts. The chain joins TRBV10-3 to TRBJ2-1, with 7 bases identical to TRBD2. CDR3 length: 16 amino acids. The V gene end was trimmed by 2 bases and the J gene end by 2 bases; junction bases not matched to a gene: 6. Germline V CDR1 and CDR2: ENHRY, SYGVKD. The CDR3 DNA follows: TGTGCCATCAGTGAGCGGCTAGCGGACACCTACAATGAGCAGTTCTTC. This encodes CAISERLADTYNEQFF.